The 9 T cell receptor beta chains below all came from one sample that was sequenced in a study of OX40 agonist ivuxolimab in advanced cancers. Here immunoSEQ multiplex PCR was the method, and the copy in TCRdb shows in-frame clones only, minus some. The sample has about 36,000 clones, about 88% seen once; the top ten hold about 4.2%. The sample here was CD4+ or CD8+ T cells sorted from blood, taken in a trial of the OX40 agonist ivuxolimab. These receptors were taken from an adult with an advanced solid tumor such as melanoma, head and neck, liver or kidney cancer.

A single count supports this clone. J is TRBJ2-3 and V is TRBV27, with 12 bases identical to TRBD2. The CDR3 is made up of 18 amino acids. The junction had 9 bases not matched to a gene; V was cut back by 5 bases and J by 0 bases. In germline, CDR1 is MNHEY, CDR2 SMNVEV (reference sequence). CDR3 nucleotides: TGTGCCAGCAGTCTCACCGGGACTAGCGGGTTAAGCACAGATACGCAGTATTTT. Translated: CASSLTGTSGLSTDTQYF.

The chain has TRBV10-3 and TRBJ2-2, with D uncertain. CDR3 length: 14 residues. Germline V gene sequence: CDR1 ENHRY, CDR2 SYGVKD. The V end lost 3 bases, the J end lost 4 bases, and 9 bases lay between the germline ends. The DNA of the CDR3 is TGTGCCATCAGTGACGGAGCGCCCACCGGGGAGCTGTTTTTT. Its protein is CAISDGAPTGELFF.

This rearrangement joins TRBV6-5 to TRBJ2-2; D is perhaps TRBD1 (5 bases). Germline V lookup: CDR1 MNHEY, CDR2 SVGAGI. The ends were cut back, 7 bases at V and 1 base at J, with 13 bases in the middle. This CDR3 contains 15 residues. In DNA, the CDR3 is TGTGCCAGCAAACAGGCAGGTTTGAACACCGGGGAGCTGTTTTTT. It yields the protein CASKQAGLNTGELFF.

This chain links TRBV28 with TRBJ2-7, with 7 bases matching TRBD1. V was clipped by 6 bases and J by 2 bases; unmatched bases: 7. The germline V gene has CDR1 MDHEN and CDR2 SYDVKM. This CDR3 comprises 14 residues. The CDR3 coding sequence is TGTGCCAGCAGGAAAGGACAGGCCGCCTACGAGCAGTACTTC. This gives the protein CASRKGQAAYEQYF.

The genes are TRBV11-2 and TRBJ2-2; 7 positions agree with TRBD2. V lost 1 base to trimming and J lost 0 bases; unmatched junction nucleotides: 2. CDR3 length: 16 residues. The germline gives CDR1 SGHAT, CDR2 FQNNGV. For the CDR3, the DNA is TGTGCCAGCAGCTTAGGGGGAGGGACGAACACCGGGGAGCTGTTTTTT. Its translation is CASSLGGGTNTGELFF.

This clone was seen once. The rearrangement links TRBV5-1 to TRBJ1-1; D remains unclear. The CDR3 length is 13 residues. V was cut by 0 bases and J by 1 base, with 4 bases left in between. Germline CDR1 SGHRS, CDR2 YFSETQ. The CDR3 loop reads CASSLAGNTEAFF. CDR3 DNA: TGCGCCAGCAGCTTGGCCGGGAACACTGAAGCTTTCTTT.

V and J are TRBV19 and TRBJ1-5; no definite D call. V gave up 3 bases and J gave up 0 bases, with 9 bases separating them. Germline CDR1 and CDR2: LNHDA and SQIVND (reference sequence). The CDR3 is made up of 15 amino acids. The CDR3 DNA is TGTGCCAGTAGTATCACCCGCTATAGCAATCAGCCCCAGCATTTT. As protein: CASSITRYSNQPQHF.

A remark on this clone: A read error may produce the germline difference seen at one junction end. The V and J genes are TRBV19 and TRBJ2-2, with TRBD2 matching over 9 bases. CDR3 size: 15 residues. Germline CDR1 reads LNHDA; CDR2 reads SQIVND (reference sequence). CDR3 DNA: TGTGCCAGTAGAATAGCGGGAGCGAACACCGGGGAGCTGTTTTTT. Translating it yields CASRIAGANTGELFF.

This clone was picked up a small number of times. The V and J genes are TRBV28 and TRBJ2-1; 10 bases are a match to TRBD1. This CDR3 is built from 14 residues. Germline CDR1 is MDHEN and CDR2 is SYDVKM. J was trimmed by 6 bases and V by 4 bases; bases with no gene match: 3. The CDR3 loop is CASSWGTGANEQFF. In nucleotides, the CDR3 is TGTGCCAGCAGTTGGGGGACAGGGGCCAATGAGCAGTTCTTC.